What follows are 32 T cell receptor beta chains derived from one specimen sequenced in a study of blood T cell repertoires in COVID-19. Clones were sequenced by immunoSEQ multiplex PCR, and TCRdb holds only the in-frame ones, with some missing. The sample holds about 180,000 clones, about 81% seen once. Material for sequencing was peripheral blood. The source is a woman older than 75 with COVID-19, enrolled during active disease.

CDR3 bases: TGTGCCAGCAGCCAGGGGACAGACTATGGCTACACCTTC. Translation: CASSQGTDYGYTF. The V and J genes are TRBV14 and TRBJ1-2; TRBD1 matches 7 bases. This CDR3 comprises 13 residues. CDR1 and CDR2 from the germline V gene are SGHDN and FVKESK. Trimming at V came to 3 bases and at J to 3 bases, leaving 1 base not matched to a gene.

This chain uses TRBV3-1 (or the pseudogene TRBV3-2) with TRBJ1-1; D is undetermined. Trimming pared 1 base from V and 1 base from J, leaving 10 bases between. Germline-derived CDR1 and CDR2 are LGHDT and YNNKEL (reference sequence). The CDR3 is made up of 15 amino acids. CDR3: CASSQASEKNTEAFF. The CDR3, as DNA: TGTGCCAGCAGCCAAGCTTCGGAGAAGAACACTGAAGCTTTCTTT.

The chain links TRBV27 to TRBJ2-1, with 9 bases aligning to TRBD2. V lost 2 bases and J lost 7; bases outside the gene matches: 3. Germline lookup yields CDR1 MNHEY and CDR2 SMNVEV (reference sequence). The CDR3 spans 14 residues. The DNA for the CDR3 is TGTGCCAGCAGTTTACAGCTAGCGGGAAATGAGCAGTTCTTC. This sequence encodes CASSLQLAGNEQFF.

Written as DNA, the CDR3 is TGTGCCAGCAGAGAGCGGGGGGGATCCTACGAGCAGTACTTC. Protein product: CASRERGGSYEQYF. The chain links TRBV6-5 to TRBJ2-7; 10 nucleotides agree with TRBD2. V trimming: 6 bases; J trimming: 1 base; junction bases outside the gene matches: 3. Germline V CDR1 and CDR2: MNHEY, SVGAGI. This CDR3 has 14 residues.

The genes are TRBV5-1 and TRBJ2-5; tentatively, D is TRBD1 (6 bases). Trimming left V 4 bases short and J 3 bases short, with 10 bases between. Germline CDR1 is SGHRS and CDR2 is YFSETQ. This CDR3 spans 13 amino acids. The CDR3 DNA reads TGCGCCAGCAGCGTACCAGGGGAAGAGACCCAGTACTTC. This encodes CASSVPGEETQYF.

The V and J genes are TRBV28 and TRBJ2-7, with D perhaps TRBD2 (6 bases). CDR1 is MDHEN and CDR2 is SYDVKM in the germline V gene. The V end lost 3 bases, the J end lost 4 bases, and 19 bases lay between the germline ends. This CDR3 is built from 16 residues. CDR3: CASSFSSYLGRYEQYF. CDR3 DNA: TGTGCCAGCAGTTTTTCCAGCTACCTAGGGAGGTACGAGCAGTACTTC.

This chain joins TRBV5-1 and TRBJ1-2, with D unclear. The CDR3 loop spans 13 amino acids. Trimming took 0 bases from V and 7 from J, leaving 10 bases between them. Germline lookup yields CDR1 SGHRS and CDR2 YFSETQ. The CDR3 region has the DNA TGCGCCAGCAGCTTGGACTCGTACAGTGGCTACACCTTC. Encoded protein: CASSLDSYSGYTF.

The CDR3 protein is CASSLVGTGQETQYF. DNA of the CDR3: TGCGCCAGCAGCTTGGTTGGGACAGGGCAAGAGACCCAGTACTTC. The V call is TRBV5-1, the J call TRBJ2-5, with 9 bases fitting TRBD1. This CDR3 is built from 15 residues. Germline loops: CDR1 SGHRS, CDR2 YFSETQ. Losses at the gene ends were 0 bases for V and 2 bases for J; bases not matched to a gene: 2.

The chain couples TRBV13 to TRBJ1-2; D might be TRBD1 (5 bases). V lost 4 bases and J lost 0, with 12 bases in between. From germline, CDR1 is PRHDT and CDR2 FYEKMQ (reference sequence). The CDR3 covers 15 residues. The CDR3 region is CASSYTGNANYGYTF. The CDR3 DNA sequence: TGTGCCAGCAGCTACACAGGTAACGCTAACTATGGCTACACCTTC.

The sample holds a few counts of this clone. The chain couples TRBV18 to TRBJ2-5; D remains ambiguous. From germline, CDR1 is KGHSH and CDR2 LQKENI. Trimming left V 3 bases short and J 4 bases short, with 6 bases between. CDR3 length: 12 residues. The CDR3 coding sequence is TGTGCCAGCTCACCCCTAGGAGAGACCCAGTACTTC. Protein product: CASSPLGETQYF.

The genes are TRBV5-8 and TRBJ2-7; TRBD1 matches at 9 bases. CDR1 SGHTS and CDR2 YDEGEE come from the germline V gene. The CDR3 has 15 amino acids. V gave up 3 bases and J gave up 3 bases; unmatched junction bases: 7. This CDR3 is CASSSLGTGYYEQYF. CDR3 sequence (DNA): TGTGCCAGCAGCTCTCTGGGGACAGGGTACTACGAGCAGTACTTC.

V and J are TRBV30 and TRBJ1-5, with D tentatively TRBD1 (6 bases). From germline, CDR1 is GTSNPN and CDR2 SVGIG (reference sequence). This CDR3 is built from 13 residues. V was shortened by 1 base and J by 6 bases, with 10 bases between the two germline ends. The CDR3 is CAWSDRAAQPQHF. DNA for the CDR3: TGTGCCTGGAGTGACAGGGCGGCTCAGCCCCAGCATTTT.

This clone occurred a few times. The CDR3 spells CASSMKGVEQYF. As DNA, the CDR3 is TGTGCCAGTAGTATGAAGGGAGTCGAGCAGTACTTC. The chain links TRBV19 to TRBJ2-7; maybe TRBD2 (5 bases). V dropped 3 bases and J dropped 6 bases, with 9 bases sitting between them. CDR3 length equals 12 residues. Germline-derived CDR1 and CDR2 are LNHDA and SQIVND (reference sequence).

This sequence joins TRBV11-3 and TRBJ2-3; 12 bases align to TRBD1. Germline V gene sequence: CDR1 SGHNT, CDR2 YENEEA. After removal of 5 bases from V and 5 bases from J, the junction contained 5 bases not matched to a gene. CDR3 size: 15 residues. DNA for the CDR3: TGTGCCAGCAGCCAGGGACAGGGGGCGGTAGATACGCAGTATTTT. This sequence encodes CASSQGQGAVDTQYF.

The table lists this clone with a few counts. The gene calls are TRBV18 and TRBJ1-2; D is possibly TRBD1 (5 bases). V was cut by 3 bases and J by 8 bases, with 16 bases left in between. This CDR3 is 14 amino acids long. Germline V gene lookup returns CDR1 KGHSH and CDR2 LQKENI. The CDR3 DNA sequence: TGTGCCAGCTCACCCCCGGGACTACCTGAGGGCTACACCTTC. It codes for CASSPPGLPEGYTF.

Written as DNA, the CDR3 is TGTGCCAGCAGCGGTGGGACAGGGACCATCTCTGGGGCCAACGTCCTGACTTTC. Its translation is CASSGGTGTISGANVLTF. V gene TRBV5-4 combines with J gene TRBJ2-6, with 9 positions matching TRBD1. CDR3 length: 18 amino acids. The ends lost 4 bases at V and 0 bases at J; junction bases unmatched: 8. Germline CDR1 is SGHNT and CDR2 is YYREEE (reference sequence).

The chain links TRBV7-8 to TRBJ2-3, with 8 nucleotides matching TRBD2. CDR1 is SGHVS, CDR2 FQNEAQ, per germline. V lost 1 base, J lost 0 bases, and 3 bases stayed unmatched. CDR3 size: 16 residues. The CDR3 loop reads CASSLGRLASTDTQYF. DNA of the CDR3: TGTGCCAGCAGCTTAGGTCGACTAGCGAGCACAGATACGCAGTATTTT.

As DNA, the CDR3 is TGCAGTGCTAGTTTGGTGGGGGGCACTGAAGCTTTCTTT. This sequence encodes CSASLVGGTEAFF. The rearrangement uses TRBV20-1 and TRBJ1-1, with a weak D call TRBD1 (5 bases). V dropped 3 bases and J dropped 4 bases, with 12 bases sitting between them. In germline, CDR1 is DFQATT, CDR2 SNEGSKA (reference sequence). This CDR3 spans 13 amino acids.

V usage is TRBV6-5 and J usage is TRBJ1-2, with 9 nucleotides matching TRBD1. The junction had 8 bases not matched to a gene; V was cut back by 4 bases and J by 5 bases. Germline CDR1 reads MNHEY; CDR2 reads SVGAGI. This CDR3 is 15 amino acids long. The CDR3 sequence is CASSSHRGRLYGYTF. The CDR3 DNA reads TGTGCCAGCAGTTCTCACAGGGGGCGACTATATGGCTACACCTTC.

The chain couples TRBV19 to TRBJ1-5, with D perhaps matching TRBD1 (5 bases). V lost 5 bases, J lost 3 bases, and 11 bases lay in between. The CDR3 contains 14 residues. Germline-derived CDR1 and CDR2 are LNHDA and SQIVND (reference sequence). The CDR3, as DNA: TGTGCCAGTAGTTATGACAGATACAATCAGCCCCAGCATTTT. Its protein product is CASSYDRYNQPQHF.

The gene calls are TRBV5-1 and TRBJ1-2; D possibly corresponds to TRBD1 (6 bases). Germline V gene lookup returns CDR1 SGHRS and CDR2 YFSETQ. Trimming removed 0 bases at V and 7 bases at J, with 10 bases between. The CDR3 runs 13 residues. This CDR3 is CASSLETGLGYTF. CDR3 nucleotide sequence: TGCGCCAGCAGCTTGGAAACAGGGCTTGGCTACACCTTC.

To note about this clone: This is likely a read error, given that the CDR3 carries no conserved phenylalanine or tryptophan at its end. The DNA is left out, because the CDR3 cannot be placed on it with certainty; the CDR3 is given as TCRdb lists it. The rearrangement links TRBV2 to TRBJ2-7; the table calls TRBD1, which could not be checked here. The CDR3 spans 14 residues, counting both ends. In germline, CDR1 is SNHLY, CDR2 FYNNEI. The CDR3 region is CASSENSDRDLKGL.

The chain has TRBV29-1 and TRBJ1-1; D gene unclear. Trimming left V 7 bases short and J 0 bases short, with 12 bases between. Germline loops: CDR1 SQVTM, CDR2 ANQGSEA. The CDR3 contains 13 residues. The CDR3 sequence is CSGRLMLNTEAFF. The DNA for the CDR3 is TGCAGCGGACGACTGATGTTGAACACTGAAGCTTTCTTT.

The chain is built from TRBV7-8 and TRBJ2-3; 10 positions agree with TRBD1. The CDR3 has 17 amino acids. The germline gives CDR1 SGHVS, CDR2 FQNEAQ. V dropped 3 bases and J dropped 2; count of bases not matched to a gene: 8. CDR3 in DNA: TGTGCCAGCAGCTTCGCCAGGACAGGGGGGGACACAGATACGCAGTATTTT. Its protein is CASSFARTGGDTDTQYF.

This chain links TRBV9 with TRBJ2-2; 7 bases fit TRBD2. The V segment lost 6 bases and the J segment 4 bases; nucleotides outside the gene matches: 9. This CDR3 is 15 amino acids long. CDR1 is SGDLS and CDR2 is YYNGEE in the germline V gene. The CDR3 region has the DNA TGTGCCAGCAACCCCGTGGGGGGGATCACCGGGGAGCTGTTTTTT. It specifies CASNPVGGITGELFF.

The rearrangement links TRBV11-2 to TRBJ2-7; 8 bases are a match to TRBD1. CDR1 is SGHAT, CDR2 FQNNGV, per germline. The CDR3 is made up of 14 amino acids. V trimming: 4 bases; J trimming: 2 bases; junction bases outside the gene matches: 4. The CDR3 DNA reads TGTGCCAGCAGCTACAGGACAGGGACCTACGAGCAGTACTTC. Translating it yields CASSYRTGTYEQYF.

The DNA of the CDR3 is TGTGCCAGCCGGGGGGGTGGCCAGTTGAACACTGAAGCTTTCTTT. Its translation: CASRGGGQLNTEAFF. The chain employs TRBV6-5 and TRBJ1-1; D is perhaps TRBD1 (5 bases). The CDR3 contains 15 residues. V was shortened by 8 bases and J by 0 bases, with 16 bases between the two germline ends. The germline CDR1 and CDR2 sequences are MNHEY and SVGAGI.

The rearrangement uses TRBV28 and TRBJ2-2, with 7 nucleotides matching TRBD1. CDR3 length: 15 amino acids. V lost 3 bases, J lost 4 bases, and 5 bases stayed unmatched. Per germline, CDR1 MDHEN and CDR2 SYDVKM. Written as DNA, the CDR3 is TGTGCCAGCAGTTTCACAGGGGATTTCACCGGGGAGCTGTTTTTT. It specifies CASSFTGDFTGELFF.

This clone was observed once. This chain joins TRBV2 and TRBJ2-3; TRBD2 matches at 9 bases. CDR1 is SNHLY and CDR2 is FYNNEI in the germline V gene. The CDR3 is 16 residues long. The trim removed 4 bases at V and 4 bases at J, leaving 9 bases unmatched. The CDR3 loop is CASSVGLARGADTQYF. In nucleotides, the CDR3 is TGTGCCAGCAGTGTTGGACTAGCGAGGGGGGCAGATACGCAGTATTTT.

The J gene is TRBJ2-3, the V gene TRBV27; D not certain. Trimming shortened V by 3 bases and J by 2 bases, and 6 bases separated the two germline ends. The CDR3 covers 13 residues. CDR1 is MNHEY, CDR2 SMNVEV, per germline (reference sequence). The CDR3 protein is CASSFGYTDTQYF. DNA for the CDR3: TGTGCCAGCAGTTTCGGGTACACAGATACGCAGTATTTT.

The V and J genes are TRBV19 and TRBJ2-5, with 7 bases matching TRBD2. Germline V lookup: CDR1 LNHDA, CDR2 SQIVND (reference sequence). The CDR3 is 12 residues long. The junction had 3 bases not matched to a gene; V was cut back by 4 bases and J by 7 bases. CDR3 nucleotide sequence: TGTGCCAGTAGTACTAGCGGCGGGACCCAGTACTTC. Its protein is CASSTSGGTQYF.

The V gene is TRBV14, the J gene TRBJ1-1, with 7 positions matching TRBD1. Trimming cost V 1 base and J 6 bases; bases outside gene matches: 2. The germline gives CDR1 SGHDN, CDR2 FVKESK. CDR3 length equals 13 residues. CDR3 sequence (DNA): TGTGCCAGCAGCCAAGTCAGGGGGTCTGAAGCTTTCTTT. Its protein is CASSQVRGSEAFF.